The rows below give T cell receptor beta chains drawn from one sample of a study of cytomegalovirus exposure and HLA in healthy donors. The repertoire was sequenced with immunoSEQ multiplex PCR; TCRdb's copy has only in-frame clones and lacks some. The data contain roughly 100,000 clones, 75% to 85% of them singletons. The sequenced material came from PBMCs. These receptors were taken from a woman aged 40 to 50 in good health and CMV-seronegative. Both conserved end residues are part of each CDR3. A D gene is named only where the DNA matches it firmly. Expanded clones are given a class, and other clones once, few, many or no size at all.

j_gene	v_gene	abundance	d_gene	CDR3aa	CDR3nt
TRBJ1-2	TRBV19	.	.	CASSSAGGRLSYTF	TGTGCCAGTAGTTCAGCGGGCGGTCGTCTGAGCTACACCTTC
TRBJ1-1	TRBV28	.	.	CASSFLTFEAFF	TGTGCCAGCAGTTTTTTGACATTTGAAGCTTTCTTT
TRBJ1-5	TRBV27	.	TRBD1	CASRRQGGGNQPQHF	TGTGCCAGCAGACGACAGGGTGGGGGCAATCAGCCCCAGCATTTT
TRBJ2-6	TRBV7-9	.	TRBD2	CASRSGGISGANVLTF	TGTGCCTCGAGAAGCGGGGGTATCTCTGGGGCCAACGTCCTGACTTTC
TRBJ1-2	TRBV18	.	TRBD1	CASSQGQSYGYTF	TGTGCCAGCTCACAGGGACAGAGCTATGGCTACACCTTC
TRBJ2-7	TRBV29-1	.	.	CGARDIISYEQYF	TGCGGGGCTAGGGACATTATTTCCTACGAGCAGTACTTC
TRBJ2-3	TRBV7-2	.	.	CASSLVGGSTDTQYF	TGTGCCAGCAGCTTAGTGGGGGGAAGCACAGATACGCAGTATTTT
TRBJ2-1	TRBV15	.	TRBD2	CATSPRLAGYNEQFF	TGTGCCACCAGCCCAAGACTAGCGGGATACAATGAGCAGTTCTTC
TRBJ2-1	TRBV7-8	.	TRBD2	CASSRNRDYSNEQFF	TGTGCCAGCAGCCGGAACCGGGACTACTCCAATGAGCAGTTCTTC
TRBJ2-7	TRBV27	.	.	CASSFRGTSYEQYF	TGTGCCAGCAGTTTCCGGGGGACCTCCTACGAGCAGTACTTC
TRBJ2-1	TRBV11-1	.	.	CASSLPAGHEQFF	TGTGCCAGCAGCCTGCCTGCGGGGCATGAGCAGTTCTTC
TRBJ2-2	TRBV5-1	.	.	CASKFVSVNTGELFF	TGCGCCAGCAAATTCGTCAGCGTGAACACCGGGGAGCTGTTTTTT
TRBJ1-2	TRBV30	.	.	CAWSRRDGYTF	TGTGCCTGGAGCAGGAGGGATGGCTACACCTTC
TRBJ2-7	TRBV18	.	TRBD1	CASSPLGQGASYEQYF	TGTGCCAGCTCACCATTGGGACAGGGCGCATCCTACGAGCAGTACTTC
TRBJ2-1	TRBV6-1	.	TRBD2	CASSSGTSGVLEQFF	TGTGCCAGCAGTTCCGGGACTAGCGGGGTGCTTGAGCAGTTCTTC
TRBJ1-3	TRBV6-5	.	.	CASSYGGSFSGNTIYF	TGTGCCAGCAGTTACGGGGGCAGCTTCTCTGGAAACACCATATATTTT
TRBJ1-5	TRBV7-9	few	TRBD1	CASSRDRGNNQPQHF	TGTGCCAGCAGTCGGGACAGGGGAAACAATCAGCCCCAGCATTTT
TRBJ1-4	TRBV5-1	.	.	CASRREATNEKLFF	TGCGCCAGCCGCAGGGAAGCAACTAATGAAAAACTGTTTTTT
TRBJ1-1	TRBV25-1	.	.	CASSDGGLTEAFF	TGTGCCAGCAGTGACGGGGGGCTTACTGAAGCTTTCTTT
TRBJ2-1	TRBV1	.	.	CTSSQELGHRGLYNEQFF	TGCACCAGCAGCCAAGAGTTGGGACACAGGGGCCTTTACAATGAGCAGTTCTTC
TRBJ1-1	TRBV19	.	TRBD1	CASSATGDTEAFF	TGTGCCAGTAGTGCAACAGGGGACACTGAAGCTTTCTTT
TRBJ2-7	TRBV7-9	.	.	CASSESYEQYF	TGTGCCAGCAGCGAGAGTTACGAGCAGTACTTC
TRBJ1-4	TRBV19	few	TRBD1	CASSGQYNEKLFF	TGTGCCAGTTCGGGACAGTATAATGAAAAACTGTTTTTT
TRBJ1-6	TRBV6-1	.	TRBD1	CASSELQGAYNSPLHF	TGTGCCAGCAGCGAACTACAGGGGGCCTATAATTCACCCCTCCACTTT
TRBJ1-6	TRBV10-2	few	.	CASSESSGMALSSPLHF	TGCGCCAGCAGTGAGTCGTCAGGGATGGCTTTAAGTTCACCCCTCCACTTT